This TCR beta chain was identified during a study of blood T cell repertoires in COVID-19. Clones were sequenced by immunoSEQ multiplex PCR, and TCRdb holds only the in-frame ones, with some missing. The data contain roughly 300,000 clones, approximately 85% of them singletons. This clonotype was sampled from a human donor in a cohort sampled during active COVID-19. Sequencing used peripheral blood.

CDR3 nucleotides: TGTGCCAGCACCCAACGGTGGGATACGCAGTATTTT. As protein: CASTQRWDTQYF. This chain uses TRBV11-2 with TRBJ2-3; D not certain. The CDR3 runs 12 residues. Germline V CDR1 and CDR2: SGHAT, FQNNGV. The V end lost 7 bases, the J end lost 6 bases, and 11 bases lay between the germline ends. Drawing the rest from reference TRBV11-2 and TRBJ2-3, the complete variable domain is EAGVAQSPRYKIIEKRQSVAFWCNPISGHATLYWYQQILGQGPKLLIQFQNNGVVDDSQLPKDRFSAERLKGVDSTLKIQPAKLEDSAVYLCASTQRWDTQYFGPGTRLTVL.